Listed below are T cell receptor beta chains from one sample, sequenced in a study of blood T cell repertoires in COVID-19. The table came from immunoSEQ multiplex PCR; TCRdb's copy has only in-frame clones and leaves some out. The sample has roughly 300,000 clones, around 87% seen once. Sequenced sample: peripheral blood. These receptors originate from a woman in her forties or fifties who had recovered from COVID-19. Each CDR3 is given with its conserved first and last residue. D genes are given only for firm matches. Expanded clones are given a class, and other clones once, few, many or no size at all.

D	V	J	size	DNA	CDR3
-	TRBV5-1	TRBJ2-4	-	TGCGCCAGCAGCTCGAACGGAGATACCAAAAACATTCAGTACTTC	CASSSNGDTKNIQYF
TRBD1	TRBV20-1	TRBJ1-5	-	TGCAGTGCTAGTGGCAGGGGGCACAGCAATCAGCCCCAGCATTTT	CSASGRGHSNQPQHF
TRBD1	TRBV3-1/TRBV3-2	TRBJ1-6	-	TGTGCCAGCAGCCCACAGGGGACCAATTCACCCCTCCACTTT	CASSPQGTNSPLHF
TRBD1	TRBV7-9	TRBJ2-7	-	TGTGCCAGCAGCTCAACGGACAGGGACTCCTACGAGCAGTACTTC	CASSSTDRDSYEQYF
-	TRBV19	TRBJ2-3	-	TGTGCCAGTCGCCTGGGAGCGACAGATACGCAGTATTTT	CASRLGATDTQYF
-	TRBV3-1/TRBV3-2	TRBJ2-7	-	TGTGCCAGCAGCCAAGTTTCTAGGGGCCTGTACTTC	CASSQVSRGLYF
TRBD1	TRBV7-8	TRBJ1-1	-	TGTGCCAGCAGGCAAGTCCCGGGACAGGGGTTGGCCACTGAAGCTTTCTTT	CASRQVPGQGLATEAFF
TRBD1	TRBV3-1/TRBV3-2	TRBJ1-5	-	TGTGCCAGCAGCCAAGGGGGGACAGTCATTCAGCCCCAGCATTTT	CASSQGGTVIQPQHF
TRBD1	TRBV5-1	TRBJ1-4	-	TGCGCCAGCAGCCGGACAGGGGGCTCTAATGAAAAACTGTTTTTT	CASSRTGGSNEKLFF
-	TRBV2	TRBJ1-1	-	TGTGCCAGCAGCCCCCGTGGGGGGGGAACTGAAGCTTTCTTT	CASSPRGGGTEAFF
-	TRBV6-5	TRBJ1-6	-	TGTGCCAGCAGGTACAGTAGTCGCAATAATTCACCCCTCCACTTT	CASRYSSRNNSPLHF
TRBD2	TRBV4-3	TRBJ2-3	-	TGCGCCAGCAGCCAAGATAGGGCGGGAGTTGGGGATACGCAGTATTTT	CASSQDRAGVGDTQYF
TRBD1	TRBV9	TRBJ1-1	-	TGTGCCAGCAGCATTCGGGACAGGGGTTTTGAAGCTTTCTTT	CASSIRDRGFEAFF
TRBD1	TRBV19	TRBJ1-4	-	TGTGCCAGTAGCCCACCGACAGGGCGGCCTAATGAAAAACTGTTTTTT	CASSPPTGRPNEKLFF
TRBD2	TRBV6-2/TRBV6-3	TRBJ2-7	once	TGTGCCAGCAGTTACCGGGGACTAGCGGGAGTAGGCTACGAGCAGTACTTC	CASSYRGLAGVGYEQYF
TRBD1	TRBV28	TRBJ1-6	few	TGTGCCAGCAGTCCCAGGGGACAGTATAATTCACCCCTCCACTTT	CASSPRGQYNSPLHF
-	TRBV6-6	TRBJ2-2	-	TGTGCCAGCAGTAACTTAGACTCTAACACCGGGGAGCTGTTTTTT	CASSNLDSNTGELFF
-	TRBV19	TRBJ2-2	-	TGTGCCAGTACCACGATTCGAGGCAACTCGGACACCGGGGAGCTGTTTTTT	CASTTIRGNSDTGELFF
-	TRBV19	TRBJ1-2	-	TGTGCCAGTAGCCGTGGCAGGGAAGCTGGCTACACCTTC	CASSRGREAGYTF
TRBD2	TRBV9	TRBJ2-1	once	TGTGCCAGCAGCGTAGCGGGGGGGCCCGGCAATGAGCAGTTCTTC	CASSVAGGPGNEQFF